The sample holds a few counts of the clone carrying this T cell receptor (beta chain). The sample comes from a study of identical twins. TCRdb independently ran MiXCR on the 5' RACE reads; one entry per CDR3 protein. The sample carries hundreds of thousands of distinct CDR3 sequences, 24% recorded once. The germline CDR1 and CDR2 sequences are LNHNV and YYDKDF (reference sequence). This CDR3 is built from 17 residues. Trimming left V 4 bases short and J 3 bases short, with 20 bases between. The same data also went into a second study, on T cells expressing NK-cell markers.

The sequencing input was CD4+ T cells sorted from blood. V and J are TRBV15 and TRBJ2-3; D may be TRBD1 (6 bases). This sequence was found in a woman aged 18-29 years in good health. The CDR3 loop is CATSKDEWAGVTDTQYF. The CDR3 DNA reads as TGTGCCACCAGCAAAGACGAATGGGCAGGGGTGACAGATACGCAGTATTTT.